This T cell receptor beta chain was found in a study of T cell responses to AZD1222 COVID-19 vaccine. Here immunoSEQ multiplex PCR was the method, and the copy in TCRdb shows in-frame clones only, minus some. The sample carries 200,000 or so clones, around 87% recorded once. The clonotype comes from an adult in good health. The sample was peripheral blood, taken on day 0 of MenACWY control vaccination.

The CDR3 region has the DNA TGTGCCAGCTCACAAGAGGGACAGGGCTATGGCTACACCTTC. Its translation: CASSQEGQGYGYTF. The V gene is TRBV18, the J gene TRBJ1-2, with TRBD1 identical over 9 bases. CDR3 size: 14 residues. Germline assignment: CDR1 KGHSH and CDR2 LQKENI. With 4 bases clipped from V and 4 bases from J, the junction kept 4 bases outside the gene matches.